Only one count was recorded for the clone carrying this T cell receptor beta chain. Its target is not known. These data belong to a study of T-cell reconstitution after alpha-beta-depleted transplantation in children. Study-level points and caveats: Alpha-beta T cells about two months after transplant reportedly derived from several hundred expanded graft clones. It was newly produced T cells that mostly accounted for T-cell counts and diversity one year after transplant.

The junction had 10 bases not matched to a gene; V was cut back by 0 bases and J by 5 bases. CDR3 length equals 16 residues. From germline, CDR1 is SGHVS and CDR2 FQNEAQ. Unique molecular identifiers tagged the TCRbeta library. TCRdb recomputed calls from the PCR reads with MiXCR, one row per CDR3 protein. This sample has roughly 340,000 distinct CDR3 sequences, with about a sixth found just once. The source of this sequence is a male patient aged 2-9 years who had a stem cell transplant for acute lymphoblastic leukemia, so the T cells may come from the graft donor. This chain joins TRBV7-8 and TRBJ2-7, with 7 bases that match TRBD1. Sequenced here: PBMCs, mostly from graft donor cells, sampled 360 days after TCRalphabeta/CD19-depleted stem cell transplant. CDR3: CASSLAPFRQGDEQYF. Here the CDR3 DNA reads TGTGCCAGCAGCTTAGCTCCCTTCCGGCAGGGGGACGAGCAGTACTTC.